The clone carrying this TCR beta chain was detected only a few times. What it recognizes is unknown. The data originate from a study of response to subunit inactivated influenza vaccine. Study-wide results and limits: The authors offered the suggestion that each seasonal influenza vaccination recruits few new T cells.

CDR3 length equals 16 residues. After removal of 7 bases from V and 5 bases from J, the junction contained 13 bases not matched to a gene. The germline V gene encodes CDR1 SGHTA and CDR2 FQGNSA. MiXCR, run by TCRdb on the RT-PCR reads, gives a single entry per CDR3 protein. There are about 520,000 distinct CDR3 sequences in the sample; less than 30% occur only once, and around 1.8% lies in the top ten. The chain employs TRBV7-2 and TRBJ2-3, with TRBD2 identical over 9 bases. The sample here was CD4+ T cells sorted from PBMCs, taken more than 4 days after vaccination. The clonotype comes from a man aged 50-60 years who received an inactivated influenza vaccine. The CDR3, as DNA: TGTGCCAGCACCAGGATGGCGGGAGGGAGCGGAGATACGCAGTATTTT. Translation gives CASTRMAGGSGDTQYF.